One and the same sample provided the 10 T cell receptor beta chains below, sequenced in a study of human T cells and chemical hapten exposure. Sample time point: patch test 1, 2 weeks after DPC sensitization. Treatment described: therapeutic diphenylcyclopropenone sensitization with weekly scalp DPC. TCRdb reprocessed the RACE reads with MiXCR, giving one entry per CDR3 protein. The sample consists of some 80,000 distinct CDR3 sequences, roughly 10% of them appearing once. The sequencing here drew on whole blood, taken in connection with sensitization to the hapten diphenylcyclopropenone (DPC). The receptors come from a woman aged 50 to 60 with alopecia areata. Some clones in this sample may be carry-over from other donors' samples.

This clonotype was picked up a small number of times. This sequence joins TRBV7-3 and TRBJ2-3; no clear D gene. The CDR3 loop spans 14 amino acids. Trimming took off 4 bases at V and 1 base at J, with 9 bases between the two ends. The germline V gene encodes CDR1 SGHTA and CDR2 FQGTGA. Written as DNA, the CDR3 is TGTGCCAGCAGCTCCCTACTGGGCACAGATACGCAGTATTTT. Its translation: CASSSLLGTDTQYF.

J is TRBJ1-6 and V is TRBV9, with a possible D match to TRBD1 (6 bases). CDR3 length equals 15 residues. Trimming shortened V by 0 bases and J by 7 bases, and 11 bases separated the two germline ends. Germline lookup yields CDR1 SGDLS and CDR2 YYNGEE. The CDR3 is CASSVEGRGNSPLHF. In DNA, the CDR3 is TGTGCCAGCAGCGTAGAGGGTAGGGGGAATTCACCCCTCCACTTT.

This clonotype was seen repeatedly, ten times or more. The chain combines TRBV15 with TRBJ2-5, with 10 positions matching TRBD1. This CDR3 is 15 amino acids long. With V trimmed by 5 bases and J by 6 bases, 9 bases remained unmatched. Germline CDR1 LNHNV, CDR2 YYDKDF (reference sequence). CDR3 protein: CATSAGTGEMKTQYF. In DNA form, the CDR3 reads TGTGCCACCAGCGCAGGGACAGGGGAGATGAAGACCCAGTACTTC.

The CDR3 DNA follows: TGCAGTGCTAGAGCGGGGGCGACAGGGCGGGAGCTGTTTTTT. As protein: CSARAGATGRELFF. The J gene is TRBJ2-2, the V gene TRBV20-1; D is perhaps TRBD1 (7 bases). This CDR3 comprises 14 residues. CDR1 is DFQATT, CDR2 SNEGSKA, per germline (reference sequence). The V end lost 1 base, the J end lost 9 bases, and 15 bases lay between the germline ends.

This clonotype appeared a few times. This sequence joins TRBV5-6 and TRBJ2-5; tentatively, D is TRBD1 or TRBD2 (5 bases each). V lost 1 base to trimming and J lost 2 bases, with 9 bases between them. The germline gives CDR1 SGHDT, CDR2 YYEEEE. The CDR3 has 14 residues. The CDR3 sequence: CASSLWGLQETQYF. The CDR3 DNA is TGTGCCAGCAGCTTGTGGGGGTTACAAGAGACCCAGTACTTC. Looking up the rest from reference TRBV5-6 and TRBJ2-5 gives the full variable domain: DAGVTQSPTHLIKTRGQQVTLRCSPKSGHDTVSWYQQALGQGPQFIFQYYEEEERQRGNFPDRFSGHQFPNYSSELNVNALLLGDSALYLCASSLWGLQETQYFGPGTRLLVL.

The rearrangement uses TRBV12-3 or TRBV12-4 and TRBJ1-1; 9 bases map to TRBD1. J lost 4 bases, V lost 5 bases, and 8 bases had no gene match. The CDR3 loop spans 15 amino acids. The CDR3 here is CASSRPGQGGTEAFF. In DNA form, the CDR3 reads TGTGCCAGCAGTCGGCCGGGACAGGGTGGCACTGAAGCTTTCTTT.

This clonotype appeared many times. J is TRBJ1-5 and V is TRBV10-3; D is unresolved. Trimming shortened V by 6 bases and J by 4 bases, and 10 bases separated the two germline ends. Germline V CDR1 and CDR2: ENHRY, SYGVKD. The CDR3 has 13 amino acids. CDR3 loop: CAIRTGENQPQHF. The CDR3 bases are TGTGCCATCAGGACCGGGGAGAATCAGCCCCAGCATTTT.

This clonotype came up many times. This chain joins TRBV18 and TRBJ2-5, with a weak D call TRBD2 (5 bases). The CDR3 has 17 residues. Germline V lookup: CDR1 KGHSH, CDR2 LQKENI. Trimming left V 2 bases short and J 5 bases short, with 21 bases between. DNA of the CDR3: TGTGCCAGCTCACCAATCCCTCTAGCCAATTCGGGGGAGACCCAGTACTTC. The encoded protein is CASSPIPLANSGETQYF.

This clonotype was recorded at least ten times. The chain recombines TRBV7-2 with TRBJ1-5; D not resolved. CDR3 length: 15 residues. The germline V gene encodes CDR1 SGHTA and CDR2 FQGNSA. The V gene lost 2 bases and the J gene lost 0 bases, with 8 bases spanning the gap. CDR3 amino acids: CASSLMPDSNQPQHF. The CDR3 DNA reads TGTGCCAGCAGCTTAATGCCCGATAGCAATCAGCCCCAGCATTTT.

This clonotype came up a few times. The rearrangement links TRBV6-5 to TRBJ2-2; D gene ambiguous. CDR1 and CDR2 from the germline V gene are MNHEY and SVGAGI. This CDR3 is built from 13 residues. V was trimmed by 0 bases and J by 4 bases, leaving 3 bases between them. For the CDR3, the DNA is TGTGCCAGCAGTTACTCGGCCACCGGGGAGCTGTTTTTT. This codes for CASSYSATGELFF.